Following are 11 T cell receptor beta chains from one sample sequenced in a study of T cells after yellow fever vaccination. MiXCR, run by TCRdb on the 5' RACE reads, gives a single entry per CDR3 protein. The sample has 500,000 to 650,000 distinct CDR3 sequences; around 17% are singletons. The specimen comprised PBMCs, sampled 5 days after the first yellow fever vaccination. The receptor source for this set is a man younger than 35 who received the YFV17D yellow fever vaccine.

There are a few counts of this clonotype. The chain links TRBV12-3 or TRBV12-4 to TRBJ1-5, with D maybe TRBD1 (5 bases). CDR3 size: 16 residues. V lost 3 bases to trimming and J lost 0 bases, with 12 bases between them. CDR3 in amino acids: CASSFSAGISNQPQHF. CDR3 nucleotides: TGTGCCAGCAGTTTCTCAGCAGGGATTAGCAATCAGCCCCAGCATTTT.

The rearrangement links TRBV12-3 or TRBV12-4 to TRBJ1-1; the D gene is possibly TRBD1 (6 bases). The length of the CDR3 is 15 residues. Trimming cost V 7 bases and J 4 bases, with 19 bases left between them. The CDR3 loop reads CASNPGEGVSTEAFF. The CDR3 DNA reads as TGTGCCAGCAACCCAGGAGAGGGGGTGAGCACTGAAGCTTTCTTT.

This clonotype has only a few counts. The V and J genes are TRBV15 and TRBJ2-5, with 9 bases matching TRBD1. CDR1 and CDR2 from the germline V gene are LNHNV and YYDKDF (reference sequence). The CDR3 has 12 amino acids. J was trimmed by 2 bases and V by 11 bases; bases with no gene match: 3. This chain's CDR3 is CASGQGQETQYF. The CDR3 nucleotides read TGTGCCTCTGGACAGGGGCAAGAGACCCAGTACTTC. The full variable domain, rest sourced from reference TRBV15 and TRBJ2-5, is DAMVIQNPRYQVTQFGKPVTLSCSQTLNHNVMYWYQQKSSQAPKLLFHYYDKDFNNEADTPDNFQSRRPNTSFCFLDIRSPGLGDTAMYLCASGQGQETQYFGPGTRLLVL.

This clonotype came up many times. This sequence joins TRBV4-2 and TRBJ2-3; weak D call: TRBD1 (6 bases). The length of the CDR3 is 16 residues. Trimming took 0 bases from V and 0 from J, leaving 10 bases between them. Per germline, CDR1 LGHNA and CDR2 YNFKEQ. The CDR3 sequence is CASSQDEDSSTDTQYF. CDR3 sequence (DNA): TGTGCCAGCAGCCAAGACGAGGACAGTAGCACAGATACGCAGTATTTT.

The chain carries TRBV20-1 and TRBJ2-3; D gene ambiguous. CDR3 length: 14 residues. From germline, CDR1 is DFQATT and CDR2 SNEGSKA (reference sequence). V was cut by 0 bases and J by 5 bases, with 12 bases left in between. Here the CDR3 reads CSARDRVSRDTQYF. CDR3 nucleotide sequence: TGCAGTGCTAGAGATCGGGTTAGCCGAGATACGCAGTATTTT.

The rearrangement uses TRBV23-1 and TRBJ2-7, with 7 bases that match TRBD1. TRBV23-1 is filed as an ORF, its function uncertain. This CDR3 is 13 amino acids long. The V segment lost 4 bases and the J segment 3 bases; nucleotides outside the gene matches: 3. DNA of the CDR3: TGCGCCAGCAGTCGCCGGACAGGCTACGAGCAGTACGTC. This encodes CASSRRTGYEQYV.

This clonotype was recorded many times. The J gene is TRBJ1-6, the V gene TRBV6-1, with D possibly TRBD1 on 5 matching bases. CDR3 length: 15 amino acids. Trimming shortened V by 8 bases and J by 10 bases, and 21 bases separated the two germline ends. CDR1 MNHNS and CDR2 SASEGT come from the germline V gene. The chain's CDR3 is CASGMDTTPASPLHF. The CDR3, as DNA: TGTGCCAGCGGGATGGACACAACACCCGCATCACCCCTCCACTTT.

The chain couples TRBV10-3 to TRBJ1-1, with D unresolved. The CDR3 has 15 residues. Deletions cut 0 bases from V and 1 base from J, with 9 bases between. The V gene's germline CDR1 is ENHRY and CDR2 SYGVKD. The DNA for the CDR3 is TGTGCCATCAGTGAGTCGATCGAAGGGAACACTGAAGCTTTCTTT. It is translated as CAISESIEGNTEAFF.

This sequence joins TRBV6-6 and TRBJ2-7, with D possibly TRBD2 on 5 matching bases. V was pared by 10 bases and J by 0 bases, with 13 bases between. The germline V gene encodes CDR1 MNHNY and CDR2 SVGAGI (reference sequence). The CDR3 loop spans 13 amino acids. The CDR3 nucleotides read TGTGCCACTGGGTTGGGGAGCTCCTACGAGCAGTACTTC. Translating it yields CATGLGSSYEQYF.

This clonotype came up a few times. The chain joins TRBV5-1 to TRBJ2-3, with unresolved D. Germline V CDR1 and CDR2: SGHRS, YFSETQ. Trimming removed 4 bases from V and 3 bases from J, with 9 bases in between. This CDR3 has 13 residues. The CDR3 nucleotides read TGCGCCAGCAGCGCTAGGGCGACAGATACGCAGTATTTT. Protein sequence: CASSARATDTQYF.

The V and J genes are TRBV7-8 and TRBJ2-7, with D maybe TRBD1 (6 bases). Looked up from germline, CDR1 is SGHVS and CDR2 is FQNEAQ. The CDR3 runs 13 residues. V shed 4 bases and J shed 3 bases, with 10 bases lying between them. DNA for the CDR3: TGTGCCAGCAGCTCGGAAGGGGGCTACGAGCAGTACGTC. Encoded protein: CASSSEGGYEQYV.